The sequence of this T cell receptor beta chain was determined in a study of T cells after posttransplantation cyclophosphamide. CDR3 length: 14 amino acids. Germline V CDR1 and CDR2: SEHNR, FQNEAQ (reference sequence). V was clipped by 6 bases and J by 0 bases; unmatched bases: 4. TCRdb's table, derived via immunoSEQ multiplex PCR, lists solely in-frame clones and lacks some. The table shows about 53,000 clones, with more than 70% occurring only once. V gene TRBV7-9 combines with J gene TRBJ1-1, with TRBD1 matching 7 bases. The sample taken for sequencing was PBMCs. The origin of this receptor is a man aged 25 to 40 with a blood cancer, CMV-positive, and with a related stem cell donor. The CDR3 is CASRGDRVNTEAFF. In DNA, the CDR3 is TGTGCCAGCAGGGGGGACAGAGTGAACACTGAAGCTTTCTTT.